The 5 T cell receptor beta chains given below trace back to one sample, sequenced in a study of blood T cell repertoires in COVID-19. Here immunoSEQ multiplex PCR was the method, and the copy in TCRdb shows in-frame clones only, minus some. The sample includes a few hundred thousand clones, about 90% of them seen just once. The material sequenced was peripheral blood. The receptors originated from a woman in her seventies with COVID-19, enrolled during active disease.

The chain couples TRBV5-5 to TRBJ1-5; D perhaps matches TRBD1 (6 bases). The CDR3 sequence is 16 residues long. Trimming cost V 1 base and J 0 bases, with 11 bases left between them. CDR1 and CDR2 (germline): SGHKS, YYEKEE (reference sequence). The DNA of the CDR3 is TGTGCCAGCAGCTTGACGGCGGACAGTAGCAATCAGCCCCAGCATTTT. As protein: CASSLTADSSNQPQHF.

The V call is TRBV6-1, the J call TRBJ1-2; a possible D gene is TRBD1 (6 bases). CDR3 length: 15 amino acids. Germline loops: CDR1 MNHNS, CDR2 SASEGT. V lost 0 bases, J lost 8 bases, and 16 bases lay in between. Here the CDR3 reads CASSEAWGGAWGYTF. In DNA form, the CDR3 reads TGTGCCAGCAGTGAAGCGTGGGGGGGCGCTTGGGGCTACACCTTC.

The chain has TRBV18 and TRBJ2-7, with D possibly being TRBD1 (6 bases). CDR1 is KGHSH and CDR2 is LQKENI in the germline V gene. This CDR3 has 15 residues. V gave up 0 bases and J gave up 6 bases, with 15 bases separating them. CDR3 residues: CASSPPGHLEAEQYF. The CDR3 nucleotides are TGTGCCAGCTCACCACCGGGACACCTCGAGGCCGAGCAGTACTTC.

The genes are TRBV3-1 (or the pseudogene TRBV3-2) and TRBJ2-5, with 13 bases identical to TRBD2. The CDR3 sequence is 16 residues long. Germline values: CDR1 LGHDT, CDR2 YNNKEL (reference sequence). V shed 4 bases, J shed 4 bases, and the junction held 6 bases outside the gene matches. The CDR3 DNA reads TGTGCCAGCAGCCTTAGGACTAGCGGGAGAGTAGAGACCCAGTACTTC. This encodes CASSLRTSGRVETQYF.

This clone has only one observation. The chain carries TRBV19 and TRBJ1-5, with TRBD1 identical over 7 bases. Looked up from germline, CDR1 is LNHDA and CDR2 is SQIVND (reference sequence). V gave up 3 bases and J gave up 9 bases; unmatched junction bases: 17. The CDR3 spans 17 residues. CDR3 DNA sequence: TGTGCCAGTAGTATTGGCCTGGCCGGGACAGCTCTTGGGCCCCAGCATTTT. As protein: CASSIGLAGTALGPQHF.